The clone carrying this TCR beta chain was seen only a few times. Its target is unknown. The V and J ends lost 5 bases and 0 bases, in that order; junction bases with no gene match: 9. The germline gives CDR1 KGHSH, CDR2 LQKENI. The CDR3 has 18 amino acids. This sample stems from a study of T-cell reconstitution after alpha-beta-depleted transplantation in children. Findings and limits, study-wide: Once a year had passed after transplant, T-cell counts and diversity came mostly from newly produced T cells.

Researchers prepared the TCRbeta library using unique molecular identifiers, the study reports. TCRdb used MiXCR to reprocess the PCR reads, holding one entry per CDR3 protein. The sample lists roughly 350,000 distinct CDR3 sequences, around 16% seen once, with around 38% in the top ten. This TCR derives from a male patient aged 2 to 10 who had a stem cell transplant for acute lymphoblastic leukemia, so the T cells may come from the graft donor. Specimen: PBMCs, mostly from graft donor cells, collected 360 days after TCRalphabeta/CD19-depleted stem cell transplant. V gene TRBV18 combines with J gene TRBJ2-2; TRBD2 matches at 10 bases. CDR3 DNA: TGTGCCAGCTCAACGGTACTAGCGGGGCCCACGAACACCGGGGAGCTGTTTTTT. It is translated as CASSTVLAGPTNTGELFF.